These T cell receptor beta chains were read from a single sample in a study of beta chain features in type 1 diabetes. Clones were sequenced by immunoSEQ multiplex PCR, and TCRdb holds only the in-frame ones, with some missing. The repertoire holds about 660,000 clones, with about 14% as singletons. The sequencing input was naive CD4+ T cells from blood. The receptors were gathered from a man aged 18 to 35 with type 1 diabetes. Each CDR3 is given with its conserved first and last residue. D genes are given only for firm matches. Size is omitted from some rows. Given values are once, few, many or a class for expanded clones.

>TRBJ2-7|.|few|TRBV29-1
CSVGLPSYEQYF
TGCAGCGTTGGGCTACCCTCCTACGAGCAGTACTTC
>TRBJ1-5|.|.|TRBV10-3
CAIRRTDASNQPQHF
TGTGCCATCAGAAGGACGGACGCTAGCAATCAGCCCCAGCATTTT
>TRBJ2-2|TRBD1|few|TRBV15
CATSRGDRYTGELFF
TGTGCCACCAGCAGAGGGGACAGGTACACCGGGGAGCTGTTTTTT
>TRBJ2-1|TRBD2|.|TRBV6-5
CASSPVWRGNNEQFF
TGTGCCAGCAGCCCCGTTTGGCGGGGGAACAATGAGCAGTTCTTC
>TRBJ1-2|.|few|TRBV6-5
CASSSRGLGATF
TGTGCCAGCAGTTCTAGGGGCCTCGGAGCGACCTTC
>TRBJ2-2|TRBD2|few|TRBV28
CASRNSGGSTGELFF
TGTGCCAGCAGGAACTCCGGGGGGAGCACCGGGGAGCTGTTTTTT
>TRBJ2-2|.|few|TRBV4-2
CASSPIGGKGYTGELFF
TGTGCCAGCAGCCCCATAGGCGGAAAGGGATACACCGGGGAGCTGTTTTTT
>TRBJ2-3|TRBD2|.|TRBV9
CASSLTSGIATDTQYF
TGTGCCAGCAGTCTAACTAGCGGGATTGCCACAGATACGCAGTATTTT
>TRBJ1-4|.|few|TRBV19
CASTQGRPEKLFF
TGTGCCAGTACCCAAGGGCGGCCGGAAAAACTGTTTTTT
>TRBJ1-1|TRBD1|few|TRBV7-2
CASSLVWTGEEAFF
TGTGCCAGCAGCTTAGTCTGGACAGGCGAAGAAGCTTTCTTT
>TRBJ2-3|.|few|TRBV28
CASTLGSSSTDTQYF
TGTGCCAGCACCCTCGGAAGTTCTAGCACAGATACGCAGTATTTT
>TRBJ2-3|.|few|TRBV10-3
CAIRASADTQYF
TGTGCCATCAGGGCCAGCGCAGATACGCAGTATTTT
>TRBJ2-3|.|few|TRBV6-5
CASSPGTRTDTQYF
TGTGCCAGCAGTCCCGGGACTCGCACAGATACGCAGTATTTT
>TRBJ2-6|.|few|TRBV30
CAWSKGANVLTF
TGTGCCTGGAGTAAAGGGGCCAACGTCCTGACTTTC
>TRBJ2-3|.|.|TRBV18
CASSPTSWADTQYF
TGTGCCAGCTCACCCACTAGTTGGGCAGATACGCAGTATTTT
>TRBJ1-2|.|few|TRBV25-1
CASTLGGTYGYTF
TGTGCCAGCACACTAGGGGGAACCTATGGCTACACCTTC
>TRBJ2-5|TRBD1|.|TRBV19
CASRRTGQETQYF
TGTGCCAGTAGGCGGACAGGTCAAGAGACCCAGTACTTC
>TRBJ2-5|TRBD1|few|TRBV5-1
CASSIAGTAQETQYF
TGCGCCAGCAGCATAGCCGGGACAGCACAAGAGACCCAGTACTTC
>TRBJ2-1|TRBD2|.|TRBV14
CASSSAGGAYNEQFF
TGTGCCAGCAGCTCAGCGGGAGGGGCCTACAATGAGCAGTTCTTC
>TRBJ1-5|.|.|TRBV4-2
CASSQARRVPQPQHF
TGTGCCAGCAGCCAAGCTCGCAGAGTACCACAGCCCCAGCATTTT
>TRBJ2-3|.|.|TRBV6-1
CASRDTLTDTQYF
TGTGCCAGCAGGGACACCCTCACAGATACGCAGTATTTT
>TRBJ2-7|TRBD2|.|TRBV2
CASRGLAHLGEQYF
TGTGCCAGCAGGGGACTAGCCCATTTGGGGGAGCAGTACTTC
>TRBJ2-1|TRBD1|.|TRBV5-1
CASSLAPFPGQGDEQFF
TGCGCCAGCAGCTTGGCCCCATTTCCGGGACAGGGAGATGAGCAGTTCTTC
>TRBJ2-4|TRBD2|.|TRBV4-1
CASSLGPLAGVSKNIQYF
TGCGCCAGCAGCCTCGGACCCCTGGCGGGGGTGTCCAAAAACATTCAGTACTTC
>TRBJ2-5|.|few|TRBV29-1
CSVPGGAGTMETQYF
TGCAGCGTTCCGGGGGGCGCGGGGACCATGGAGACCCAGTACTTC
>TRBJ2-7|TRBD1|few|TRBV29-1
CSASKDRAYEQYF
TGCAGCGCCAGTAAGGACAGGGCCTACGAGCAGTACTTC
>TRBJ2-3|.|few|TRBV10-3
CAISEGGDTQYF
TGTGCCATCAGTGAGGGAGGAGATACGCAGTATTTT
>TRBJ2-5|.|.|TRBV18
CASSPPAGRKTQYF
TGTGCCAGCTCACCACCCGCAGGTCGAAAGACCCAGTACTTC
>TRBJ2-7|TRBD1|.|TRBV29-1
CSAAGQAYEQYF
TGCAGCGCCGCGGGACAGGCCTACGAGCAGTACTTC
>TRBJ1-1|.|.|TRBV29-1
CSVVPAIPNTEAFF
TGCAGCGTGGTTCCAGCAATACCGAACACTGAAGCTTTCTTT
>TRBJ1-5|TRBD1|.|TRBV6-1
CASSEGVGQSDQPQHF
TGTGCCAGCAGTGAAGGGGTGGGACAGTCCGATCAGCCCCAGCATTTT